The source of this T cell receptor (beta chain) is a study of blood T cell repertoires in COVID-19. Overall study context: Some COVID-19 samples were acute and others convalescent; all came from the United States, Italy and Spain. In each case, the material was cDNA or gDNA derived from T cells, B-cell-depleted T cells, or PBMCs.

In the original analysis: Amplified reference gene primers provided the basis for estimating nucleated cell counts. Profiling relied on immunoSEQ multiplex PCR, and the TCRdb table lists in-frame clones only, not all of them. V and J calls plus clone size are reproduced from that table; the DNA served to infer D and trimming. This table has about 170,000 clones, about 87% appearing once. Trimming took off 3 bases at V and 6 bases at J, with 12 bases between the two ends. Germline assignment: CDR1 LNHDA and CDR2 SQIVND (reference sequence). The CDR3 runs 15 residues. The sequencing input was peripheral blood. V is TRBV19 and J is TRBJ1-6; D is unclear. The receptor comes from a young man with active or convalescent COVID-19. The CDR3 coding sequence is TGTGCCAGTAGTATTCAGTCTCTGGCTAATTCACCCCTCCACTTT. Translated: CASSIQSLANSPLHF.